The count of the clone carrying this T cell receptor (beta chain) is one. Documented time point: after dendritic cell vaccination, including at tumor progression/relapse. PBMC sampling occurred before vaccination, two weeks after the third dose, and at progression. The sample comes from a study of glioma-infiltrating T cells after dendritic cell vaccination. Overall study: Treatment, given 2003 to 2012, was autologous tumor lysate-pulsed dendritic cell vaccination. At biweekly intervals, patients got three intradermal dendritic cell vaccine injections.

The V and J ends lost 2 bases and 6 bases respectively, with 13 bases between them. The CDR3 is 14 residues long. CDR1 is LNHDA and CDR2 is SQIVND in the germline V gene (reference sequence). Some clones are missing from TCRdb's copy, which holds only in-frame ones; the method was immunoSEQ multiplex PCR. Counted here are about 94,000 clones, 65% to 85% occurring once; the ten biggest clones make up roughly 5.3%. This TCR was recovered from a human donor with glioblastoma. The material was blood, obtained after dendritic cell vaccination. V is TRBV19 and J is TRBJ1-1; TRBD1 might be the D (5 bases). As DNA, the CDR3 is TGTGCCAGTAGTATATCCGGGGGTAGGGCTGAAGCTTTCTTT. Its translation: CASSISGGRAEAFF.